This T cell receptor (beta chain) was found in a study of OX40 agonist ivuxolimab in advanced cancers. Turning to the study itself: The treatment was a fully human IgG2 OX40 agonist, ivuxolimab. Patients were roughly 87% male with ages roughly 23 to 79, mean roughly 55. Partial responses were recorded for three patients, including one with hepatocellular carcinoma and two with cutaneous melanoma.

The CDR3 runs 18 residues. The germline CDR1 and CDR2 sequences are PRHDT and FYEKMQ (reference sequence). V was pared by 3 bases and J by 0 bases, with 18 bases between. Produced via immunoSEQ multiplex PCR; TCRdb's table is partial and in-frame only. Of about 62,000 clones in the sample, about four fifths were seen once. This sequence was found in an adult with an advanced solid tumor such as melanoma, head and neck, liver or kidney cancer. Sequences were derived from CD4+ or CD8+ T cells sorted from blood, sampled in a trial of the OX40 agonist ivuxolimab. This sequence joins TRBV13 and TRBJ2-1; D tentatively reads TRBD1 or TRBD2 (5 bases each). CDR3 in amino acids: CASSFGPEAGSSYNEQFF. Here the CDR3 DNA reads TGTGCCAGCAGCTTTGGGCCCGAAGCAGGGAGCTCCTACAATGAGCAGTTCTTC.